Following are 28 T cell receptor beta chains from one sample sequenced in a study of cytomegalovirus exposure and HLA in healthy donors (dated by TCRdb to 2016 to 2017). Library prep was done by the immunoSEQ multiplex PCR assay. For the multiplex PCR, a mixture combining 60 forward primers for TCR Vbeta segments and 13 reverse primers for TCR Jbeta segments was used. Drawn from immuneACCESS, this table holds only the in-frame rearrangements with V and J called that TCRdb kept. Clones are partly lost; checked studies trace under half to an unresolved V gene and leave the rest unexplained. Counted in this sample were some 150,000 clones; less than 85% of them appeared once. The ten largest clones capture about 2% of the sample. Sequencing was done on a sample of PBMCs. These receptors were obtained from a woman aged 60-75 years in good health and CMV-seropositive.

The chain recombines TRBV30 with TRBJ1-1; D might be TRBD1 (5 bases). CDR1 and CDR2 from the germline V gene are GTSNPN and SVGIG (reference sequence). The CDR3 contains 14 residues. Trimming pared 4 bases from V and 0 bases from J, leaving 12 bases between. The CDR3 sequence: CAWTAGLMNTEAFF. The CDR3 DNA follows: TGTGCCTGGACCGCGGGACTCATGAACACTGAAGCTTTCTTT.

J is TRBJ1-5 and V is TRBV18, with TRBD1 matching over 10 bases. The CDR3 is 16 amino acids. V lost 6 bases, J lost 3 bases, and 8 bases stayed unmatched. In germline, CDR1 is KGHSH, CDR2 LQKENI. Written as DNA, the CDR3 is TGTGCCAGCTCTCTCCGGGACAGGGGTTTCAATCAGCCCCAGCATTTT. Translated: CASSLRDRGFNQPQHF.

The V call is TRBV28, the J call TRBJ2-7; D possibly corresponds to TRBD1 (6 bases). The germline gives CDR1 MDHEN, CDR2 SYDVKM. The CDR3 has 14 residues. V dropped 6 bases and J dropped 2 bases, with 14 bases sitting between them. CDR3: CASRDSRGTYEQYF. In DNA form, the CDR3 reads TGTGCCAGCAGGGATTCCAGGGGCACCTACGAGCAGTACTTC.

J is TRBJ2-5 and V is TRBV2; 8 bases are shared with TRBD2. J gave up 5 bases and V 8 bases, and 13 bases lay outside the gene matches. The CDR3 has 15 amino acids. Germline CDR1 reads SNHLY; CDR2 reads FYNNEI. CDR3 sequence reads: CASGGVAGSGETQYF. DNA for the CDR3: TGTGCCAGCGGCGGGGTAGCGGGATCTGGGGAGACCCAGTACTTC.

As to this clone: Sequence at one end of the junction differs from germline and may be a read error. The genes are TRBV5-6 and TRBJ2-7; 9 bases line up with TRBD1. Germline CDR1 and CDR2: SGHDT and YYEEEE. The CDR3 has 14 amino acids. The CDR3 nucleotides read TGTGCCAGCAGTTTGGGACAGGGATTCTACGAGCAGTACTTC. As protein: CASSLGQGFYEQYF.

The chain has TRBV5-1 and TRBJ2-1; 12 bases are a match to TRBD2. The junction had 11 bases not matched to a gene; V was cut back by 4 bases and J by 6 bases. Germline V gene data show CDR1 as SGHRS and CDR2 as YFSETQ. This CDR3 has 17 residues. The CDR3 reads CASSPEPTSGRRNEQFF. CDR3 sequence (DNA): TGCGCCAGCAGCCCCGAGCCGACTAGCGGGAGACGCAATGAGCAGTTCTTC.

The chain uses TRBV5-1 and TRBJ2-3; 7 bases are shared with TRBD2. Germline assignment: CDR1 SGHRS and CDR2 YFSETQ. Trimming at V came to 4 bases and at J to 0 bases, leaving 8 bases not matched to a gene. The CDR3 spans 16 residues. CDR3 in amino acids: CASSPPSGSSTDTQYF. The DNA of the CDR3 is TGCGCCAGCAGCCCCCCTAGCGGTTCTAGCACAGATACGCAGTATTTT.

The CDR3 sequence is CAWSSGYYEQYF. CDR3 nucleotides: TGTGCCTGGAGTTCAGGATACTACGAGCAGTACTTC. This chain joins TRBV30 and TRBJ2-7; no clear D. The CDR3 is made up of 12 amino acids. V was pared by 2 bases and J by 3 bases, with 8 bases between. Looked up from germline, CDR1 is GTSNPN and CDR2 is SVGIG (reference sequence).

This clone occurred a few times. The chain combines TRBV6-5 with TRBJ1-1; 7 bases map to TRBD1. Unmatched junction bases numbered 9, after V lost 4 bases and J lost 1 base. The germline V gene has CDR1 MNHEY and CDR2 SVGAGI. CDR3 length: 16 amino acids. CDR3 region: CASSSLQGTTNTEAFF. The CDR3, as DNA: TGTGCCAGCAGTTCCCTACAGGGGACAACGAACACTGAAGCTTTCTTT.

This chain links TRBV6-5 with TRBJ2-7; TRBD1 is a possible D gene (7 bases). CDR3 length equals 16 residues. From germline, CDR1 is MNHEY and CDR2 SVGAGI. V was pared by 0 bases and J by 4 bases, with 16 bases between. The DNA of the CDR3 is TGTGCCAGCAGTTACTCGCGGGACAGAGCCTCTTACGAGCAGTACTTC. It encodes CASSYSRDRASYEQYF.

The chain couples TRBV7-2 to TRBJ2-7; 10 positions agree with TRBD1. V lost 5 bases and J lost 3; bases outside the gene matches: 7. Germline V CDR1 and CDR2: SGHTA, FQGNSA. The CDR3 is 15 residues long. This chain's CDR3 is CASSPQRTGGYEQYF. The CDR3 DNA reads as TGTGCCAGCAGCCCCCAGAGGACAGGGGGCTACGAGCAGTACTTC.

This clone was recorded only once. Other nucleotide sequences from this sample produce the same CDR3. The chain links TRBV9 to TRBJ2-7, with D uncertain. V gave up 0 bases and J gave up 0 bases, with 7 bases separating them. CDR3 size: 14 residues. Germline CDR1 is SGDLS and CDR2 is YYNGEE. CDR3 sequence (DNA): TGTGCCAGCAGCGTAGACTCTCGCTCCTACGAGCAGTACTTC. Encoded protein: CASSVDSRSYEQYF. Full variable domain (rest looked up from reference TRBV9 and TRBJ2-7): DSGVTQTPKHLITATGQRVTLRCSPRSGDLSVYWYQQSLDQGLQFLIQYYNGEERAKGNILERFSAQQFPDLHSELNLSSLELGDSALYFCASSVDSRSYEQYFGPGTRLTVT.

The chain combines TRBV5-6 with TRBJ1-4; TRBD1 agrees at 9 bases. This CDR3 contains 15 residues. Germline V lookup: CDR1 SGHDT, CDR2 YYEEEE. Trimming removed 3 bases from V and 5 bases from J; junction bases left unmatched: 5. CDR3 DNA: TGTGCCAGCAGCTCACTGGGACAGGGCAATGAAAAACTGTTTTTT. Translated, it gives CASSSLGQGNEKLFF.

V is TRBV11-2 and J is TRBJ2-5, with 8 positions matching TRBD1. V shed 3 bases, J shed 5 bases, and the junction held 8 bases outside the gene matches. Per the germline V gene, CDR1 is SGHAT and CDR2 is FQNNGV. This CDR3 has 15 residues. The CDR3 protein is CASSFPTGAGETQYF. The CDR3 coding sequence is TGTGCCAGCAGCTTCCCGACAGGGGCGGGGGAGACCCAGTACTTC.

This sequence joins TRBV6-7 and TRBJ1-2; D is unclear. TRBV6-7 is labeled an ORF, and its function is uncertain. The CDR3 covers 15 residues. Deletions cut 2 bases from V and 2 bases from J, with 12 bases between. CDR3 in amino acids: CASSYLQAENYGYTF. The CDR3 DNA reads as TGTGCCAGCAGTTACCTCCAAGCCGAAAACTATGGCTACACCTTC.

This clone turned up a few times. The chain links TRBV7-2 to TRBJ2-7; possible D gene TRBD1, 5 bases. The CDR3 consists of 16 residues. CDR1 SGHTA and CDR2 FQGNSA come from the germline V gene. V was pared by 5 bases and J by 2 bases, with 19 bases between. The CDR3, as DNA: TGTGCCAGCAGCCCCCCGACACCTAGGGGAACCTACGAGCAGTACTTC. Amino acids: CASSPPTPRGTYEQYF.

V is TRBV11-2 and J is TRBJ2-1; 7 bases are shared with TRBD2. This CDR3 contains 16 residues. Losses at the gene ends were 1 base for V and 2 bases for J; bases not matched to a gene: 5. The germline gives CDR1 SGHAT, CDR2 FQNNGV. The CDR3: CASSLGGGKAYNEQFF. CDR3 DNA: TGTGCCAGCAGCTTAGGGGGAGGGAAGGCCTACAATGAGCAGTTCTTC.

The chain has TRBV18 and TRBJ2-1, with TRBD1 as a possible D gene (6 bases). Germline V gene sequence: CDR1 KGHSH, CDR2 LQKENI. V lost 2 bases and J 9 bases, leaving 8 bases between the germline ends. CDR3 length equals 12 residues. CDR3 region: CASSPGQFEQFF. The CDR3 DNA reads TGTGCCAGCTCACCAGGACAGTTTGAGCAGTTCTTC.

V usage is TRBV29-1 and J usage is TRBJ2-5; 9 bases agree with TRBD1. Germline CDR1 is SQVTM and CDR2 is ANQGSEA. The CDR3 is 14 residues long. Unmatched junction bases numbered 10, after V lost 6 bases and J lost 5 bases. This CDR3 reads CSVRQGGGGETQYF. In DNA, the CDR3 is TGCAGCGTGAGACAGGGGGGGGGAGGGGAGACCCAGTACTTC.

This clone was seen a single time. V usage is TRBV6-5 and J usage is TRBJ1-2, with 9 bases fitting TRBD1. V shed 0 bases and J 9 bases; nucleotides not matched to a gene: 5. The length of the CDR3 is 14 residues. Germline V gives CDR1 MNHEY, CDR2 SVGAGI. DNA of the CDR3: TGTGCCAGCAGTTACTCGGACAGGGGTATAAGCTACACCTTC. It specifies CASSYSDRGISYTF.

This chain joins TRBV6-5 and TRBJ1-4; D uncertain. The CDR3 totals 13 residues. Trimming removed 2 bases at V and 4 bases at J, with 5 bases between. CDR1 and CDR2 (germline): MNHEY, SVGAGI. CDR3 coding DNA: TGTGCCAGCAGTTACGAGTATAATGAAAAACTGTTTTTT. It encodes CASSYEYNEKLFF.

This clone was picked up one time. V usage is TRBV28 and J usage is TRBJ2-5; 7 bases map to TRBD2. The length of the CDR3 is 16 residues. Germline CDR1 and CDR2: MDHEN and SYDVKM. Unmatched junction bases numbered 9, after V lost 5 bases and J lost 0 bases. The CDR3 DNA follows: TGTGCCAGCAGTATCGTGGGGGGGGTTTACCAAGAGACCCAGTACTTC. It codes for CASSIVGGVYQETQYF.

The table lists this clone with a few counts. This chain joins TRBV5-1 and TRBJ2-1; 11 positions match TRBD2. V lost 5 bases to trimming and J lost 7 bases; unmatched junction nucleotides: 8. In germline, CDR1 is SGHRS, CDR2 YFSETQ. The CDR3 extends over 15 amino acids. CDR3: CASRPGTSGGNEQFF. DNA for the CDR3: TGCGCCAGCAGACCCGGGACTAGCGGTGGGAATGAGCAGTTCTTC.

The V and J genes are TRBV5-1 and TRBJ2-6; no clear D. This CDR3 is 16 amino acids long. Germline V gene data show CDR1 as SGHRS and CDR2 as YFSETQ. Trimming took 0 bases from V and 0 from J, leaving 7 bases between them. CDR3 loop: CASSLVGSSGANVLTF. In DNA form, the CDR3 reads TGCGCCAGCAGCTTGGTGGGCAGCTCTGGGGCCAACGTCCTGACTTTC. Full variable domain (missing parts from reference TRBV5-1 and TRBJ2-6): KAGVTQTPRYLIKTRGQQVTLSCSPISGHRSVSWYQQTPGQGLQFLFEYFSETQRNKGNFPGRFSGRQFSNSRSEMNVSTLELGDSALYLCASSLVGSSGANVLTFGAGSRLTVL.

The rearrangement joins TRBV25-1 to TRBJ2-1; 9 bases agree with TRBD2. J lost 4 bases, V lost 4 bases, and 8 bases had no gene match. This CDR3 spans 16 amino acids. From germline, CDR1 is MGHDK and CDR2 SYGVNS. The CDR3 here is CASSGYGREGYNEQFF. Here the CDR3 DNA reads TGTGCCAGCAGTGGATACGGGCGGGAGGGATACAATGAGCAGTTCTTC.

V usage is TRBV5-5 and J usage is TRBJ1-1; a weak D match, TRBD1 (6 bases). The length of the CDR3 is 14 residues. CDR1 and CDR2 from the germline V gene are SGHKS and YYEKEE (reference sequence). Trimming removed 3 bases at V and 3 bases at J, with 12 bases between. This chain's CDR3 is CASSSQSGDTEAFF. The CDR3 DNA reads as TGTGCCAGCAGCTCCCAGTCAGGGGACACTGAAGCTTTCTTT.

This chain links TRBV27 with TRBJ2-7; 8 bases align to TRBD1. Germline-derived CDR1 and CDR2 are MNHEY and SMNVEV (reference sequence). The V gene end was trimmed by 3 bases and the J gene end by 1 base; junction bases not matched to a gene: 2. The CDR3 runs to 14 residues. Written as DNA, the CDR3 is TGTGCCAGCAGTTTCAGGACAGGGTCCTACGAGCAGTACTTC. Its protein is CASSFRTGSYEQYF.

The table lists this clone with a few counts. The chain employs TRBV6-5 and TRBJ1-1; maybe TRBD1 (5 bases). Germline lookup yields CDR1 MNHEY and CDR2 SVGAGI. There are 13 residues in the CDR3. V was shortened by 6 bases and J by 1 base, with 9 bases between the two germline ends. DNA for the CDR3: TGTGCCAGCAGCTTTACAGGGAACACTGAAGCTTTCTTT. Translating it yields CASSFTGNTEAFF.